Reported below is one T cell receptor (beta chain). Its antigen has not been determined. Relative to the germline gene, one junction end is altered; a read error may explain this. The TCR beta CDR3 regions were amplified from RNA transcripts. The TCR CDR3 was subjected to a first round of RT-PCR using the HTBI primer set and the Qiagen OneStep RT-PCR kit. The libraries were constructed in a second round of multiplex PCR and then size-selected and purified. Sequencing of the libraries was done on an Illumina HiSeq2000 using paired-end 100 bp reads. In the original analysis: SOAPnuke was used to process the raw data, throwing out any read that contained adapters or uncalled bases, had a mean Phred below 15, or lacked an exact constant-primer or identifier match. High-quality paired reads were merged with COPE v1.2.5, and unique nucleotide sequences were defined as clonotypes. MiTCR v1.1 was used to align the clonotypes against IMGT TRBV, TRBD and TRBJ reference segments. Only V-J combinations with frequency above 0.0001, covering 98% to 99.2% of repertoires, were analysed. The TCS score was defined as F50 (clonal expansion) divided by E x V (chaos), with BLOSUM62-based TCRdist calculated between CDR3 peptides within each V-J. Welch's t-statistics and random forest reduced just over 500 V-J features to around 14, which were used in a naive Bayes classifier (R e1071). The similarity between thyroid and blood repertoires was quantified using the Morisita-Horn index. The public reads were reprocessed in TCRdb via fastp at Q25 and MiXCR, keeping in-frame beta chains. All rows with the same CDR3 protein become a single entry with the most common DNA and genes. These V and J calls originate from TCRdb's pipeline instead of the authors' own analysis. In all, the sample holds more than 550,000 distinct CDR3 sequences, and less than 45% of those were seen once. Less than 9.5% of the sample is held by the ten biggest clonotypes.

As encoded in the germline V gene, CDR1 is SGHRS while CDR2 is YFSETQ. From its cysteine to its phenylalanine, the CDR3 spans 15 amino acids. Here the CDR3 DNA is all that survives: 45 bases in frame from base 1. This entry belongs to a study of T cells in Graves' hyperthyroidism and ophthalmopathy (dated by TCRdb to the late 2010s). Concerning the study at large: To identify TCR V-J signatures that set the groups apart, the researchers used a discovery cohort of about a hundred patients, made up of about 44 with Graves' ophthalmopathy and 55 to 65 with stable Graves' hyperthyroidism. Prospective prediction of ophthalmopathy was tested in an independent validation cohort consisting of 18 to 20 hyperthyroidism patients and approximately 16 patients who later progressed to ophthalmopathy. The roughly 94 discovery patients were randomly split 7:3 into training and test sets. Thyroid tissue and blood T-cell repertoires from several Graves' hyperthyroidism patients were also compared in the study. Once sampling was done, hyperthyroidism patients were given methimazole at a starting dose of 30 mg daily, whereas ophthalmopathy patients were given high-dose intravenous methylprednisolone. TCR Vbeta CDR3 sequencing of 135 peripheral blood samples (more than 40 ophthalmopathy, 75 hyperthyroidism and approximately 17 progressor patients) is reported in the paper.

Exclusion was applied to patients with uncontrolled infections, other autoimmune diseases, pregnancy or lactation. Diagnoses relied on clinical symptoms, serum thyroxine and TRAb, thyroid ultrasound and orbital computed tomography. Trizol reagent was used to extract total RNA, and RNA quality was then checked on an Agilent 2100 Bioanalyzer. The investigation overall reported the following: During validation, the model predicted progression to ophthalmopathy a median of approximately 6 months ahead of onset, with approximately 70% sensitivity and around 72% specificity. Sample size was not statistically predetermined, and blinding of investigators to group allocation was not performed. Most expanded thyroid clonotypes (frequency above 0.001) were also found in blood, which suggests that blood repertoires may mirror thyroid immune responses. A model built on a 13 V-J signature distinguished ophthalmopathy from stable hyperthyroidism, reaching around 87% sensitivity and 81.08% specificity in cross-validation and 80%/75% in testing.

The sequence joins TRBV5-1 to TRBJ2-5; perhaps TRBD2 is the D gene, with 5 bases matching. Specimen: peripheral blood or thyroid tissue (not recorded which). The clonotype comes from an adult man with Graves' disease, either hyperthyroidism or ophthalmopathy (not recorded which). The bases read TGCGCCAGCAGCCACCAGGACGGGGATCAAGAGACCCACTACTTC. It specifies CASSHQDGDQETHYF.